This T cell receptor (beta chain) was sequenced for a study of technical replicates of blood from four donors. Clones were sequenced by immunoSEQ multiplex PCR, and TCRdb holds only the in-frame ones, with some missing. There are 85,000 to 100,000 clones in the sample; around 96% occur only once, and around 0.21% lies in the top ten. The CDR3 length is 13 residues. Germline V gene data show CDR1 as MDHEN and CDR2 as SYDVKM. J lost 4 bases, V lost 5 bases, and 4 bases had no gene match. The material sequenced was T cells isolated from PBMCs. The chain has TRBV28 and TRBJ2-7, with TRBD1 matching 8 bases. This receptor was obtained from a human donor in good health. DNA for the CDR3: TGTGCCAGCAGTCCAGGGGGCGAGTACGAGCAGTACTTC. This codes for CASSPGGEYEQYF.